This entry lists 26 T cell receptor beta chains sequenced from one sample in a study of CD8+ T cells in alopecia areata. Once RNA had been extracted, it was reverse transcribed into cDNA to act as the sequencing template. Clones were sequenced by immunoSEQ multiplex PCR, and TCRdb holds only the in-frame ones, with some missing. The sample carries 200,000 to 250,000 clones, about two fifths recorded once. The treatment denotes: oral pan-JAK inhibitor, 5-10 mg twice daily. The material was CD4+ T cells sorted from blood, obtained around week 34, from a patient treated with tofacitinib. These receptors all stem from a human donor with alopecia areata.

V and J are TRBV4-2 and TRBJ1-5, with D perhaps matching TRBD1 (5 bases). Germline values: CDR1 LGHNA, CDR2 YNFKEQ. CDR3 length: 15 amino acids. The V and J ends lost 1 base and 5 bases respectively, with 12 bases between them. In nucleotides, the CDR3 is TGTGCCAGCAGCCAAGCACACGGGGGAGATCAGCCCCAGCATTTT. It codes for CASSQAHGGDQPQHF.

In this sample, this clone turned up a few times. Other DNA sequences in the same sample also yield this CDR3. The chain joins TRBV11-2 to TRBJ1-1, with D possibly TRBD1 on 6 matching bases. Germline CDR1 is SGHAT and CDR2 is FQNNGV. V lost 4 bases and J lost 5, with 8 bases in between. The CDR3 is made up of 12 amino acids. The DNA of the CDR3 is TGTGCCAGCAGCTGGGGGCGGACTGAAGCTTTCTTT. This sequence encodes CASSWGRTEAFF.

J is TRBJ2-3 and V is TRBV30; TRBD2 is a possible D gene (5 bases). Trimming cost V 2 bases and J 4 bases, with 13 bases left between them. The CDR3 length is 14 residues. In germline, CDR1 is GTSNPN, CDR2 SVGIG (reference sequence). The CDR3 bases are TGTGCCTGGAGTCGGCGGGCGCCCCCAGATACGCAGTATTTT. Translated: CAWSRRAPPDTQYF.

DNA of the CDR3: TGTGCCTGGAGTACACCCGTGGGGAACACTGAAGCTTTCTTT. Protein product: CAWSTPVGNTEAFF. The chain is built from TRBV30 and TRBJ1-1; D remains ambiguous. This CDR3 is 14 amino acids long. The germline V and J ends were trimmed by 2 bases and 1 base, with 11 bases remaining between them. Germline values: CDR1 GTSNPN, CDR2 SVGIG (reference sequence). The entire variable domain, with the rest obtained from reference TRBV30 and TRBJ1-1, is as follows: SQTIHQWPATLVQPVGSPLSLECTVEGTSNPNLYWYRQAAGRGLQLLFYSVGIGQISSEVPQNLSASRPQDRQFILSSKKLLLSDSGFYLCAWSTPVGNTEAFFGQGTRLTVV.

The chain is built from TRBV29-1 and TRBJ1-1; D unresolved. Germline CDR1 is SQVTM and CDR2 is ANQGSEA. V lost 7 bases, J lost 4 bases, and 13 bases lay in between. The CDR3 is 12 amino acids. The CDR3 DNA follows: TGCAGCGCCAAACGTTCCGGCACTGAAGCTTTCTTT. Amino acids: CSAKRSGTEAFF.

This clone showed up just a few times. The J gene is TRBJ1-6, the V gene TRBV13; a weak D match, TRBD1 (6 bases). The CDR3 has 14 residues. Germline-derived CDR1 and CDR2 are PRHDT and FYEKMQ (reference sequence). Between the trimmed V and J ends, which lost 0 bases and 7 bases, there was a span of 7 bases. This CDR3 is CASSLGGQNSPLHF. The CDR3 nucleotides read TGTGCCAGCAGCTTAGGAGGACAGAATTCACCCCTCCACTTT.

The chain employs TRBV29-1 and TRBJ1-3; the D is unclear. This CDR3 contains 13 residues. V lost 4 bases, J lost 4 bases, and 11 bases lay in between. Germline V lookup: CDR1 SQVTM, CDR2 ANQGSEA. CDR3 protein: CSVVTLLGNTIYF. CDR3 sequence (DNA): TGCAGCGTTGTGACTCTTCTAGGAAACACCATATATTTT.

The CDR3 sequence: CASSQDNQQNTGELFF. The DNA for the CDR3 is TGCGCCAGCAGCCAAGATAATCAACAGAACACCGGGGAGCTGTTTTTT. The chain couples TRBV4-1 to TRBJ2-2; the D is unclear. This CDR3 spans 16 amino acids. Germline V gene lookup returns CDR1 MGHRA and CDR2 YSYEKL. The V end lost 0 bases, the J end lost 1 base, and 9 bases lay between the germline ends.

The chain uses TRBV6-6 and TRBJ2-5; the D is unclear. Germline values: CDR1 MNHNY, CDR2 SVGAGI (reference sequence). Trimming cost V 10 bases and J 1 base, with 7 bases left between them. The CDR3 totals 11 residues. Here the CDR3 reads CATKTQETQYF. CDR3 sequence (DNA): TGTGCCACCAAAACCCAAGAGACCCAGTACTTC.

The chain couples TRBV27 to TRBJ2-7; 9 bases are shared with TRBD1. In germline, CDR1 is MNHEY, CDR2 SMNVEV (reference sequence). J gave up 0 bases and V 7 bases, and 4 bases lay outside the gene matches. CDR3 length equals 14 residues. CDR3 residues: CASIETGGSYEQYF. CDR3 nucleotide sequence: TGTGCCAGCATTGAGACAGGGGGCTCCTACGAGCAGTACTTC.

V usage is TRBV2 and J usage is TRBJ2-7, with 7 bases aligning to TRBD2. The CDR3 length is 10 residues. V trimming: 8 bases; J trimming: 9 bases; junction bases outside the gene matches: 4. Looked up from germline, CDR1 is SNHLY and CDR2 is FYNNEI. The CDR3 nucleotides are TGTGCCAGCGCTCTAGCGGCGCAGTACTTC. It yields the protein CASALAAQYF.

This clone was seen only a few times. This chain uses TRBV7-8 with TRBJ1-2; perhaps TRBD1 as D (5 bases). Trimming removed 1 base from V and 0 bases from J, with 15 bases in between. CDR3 length: 17 residues. Germline loops: CDR1 SGHVS, CDR2 FQNEAQ. CDR3 in DNA: TGTGCCAGCAGCTTAGGAGCGCGGGGACTAGCTAACTATGGCTACACCTTC. It codes for CASSLGARGLANYGYTF.

The V and J genes are TRBV4-1 and TRBJ2-1; D is undetermined. The CDR3 totals 17 residues. The germline V and J ends were trimmed by 3 bases and 5 bases, with 20 bases remaining between them. Germline V gene sequence: CDR1 MGHRA, CDR2 YSYEKL. CDR3 region: CASSQPRYKLEHNEQFF. DNA for the CDR3: TGCGCCAGCAGCCAGCCCCGGTACAAGCTGGAGCACAATGAGCAGTTCTTC.

V is TRBV28 and J is TRBJ1-2; 8 bases map to TRBD1. CDR1 is MDHEN, CDR2 SYDVKM, per germline. J was trimmed by 3 bases and V by 8 bases; bases with no gene match: 8. The CDR3 has 14 amino acids. As DNA, the CDR3 is TGTGCCAGCTGCTCAACAGGGGGATACTATGGCTACACCTTC. Amino acids: CASCSTGGYYGYTF.

The chain is built from TRBV5-5 and TRBJ2-2; 9 bases match TRBD1. V lost 0 bases and J lost 6; bases outside the gene matches: 6. The CDR3 totals 16 residues. CDR1 and CDR2 from the germline V gene are SGHKS and YYEKEE (reference sequence). The CDR3 region is CASSLGPGQGAGELFF. The CDR3 DNA is TGTGCCAGCAGCTTGGGACCGGGACAGGGCGCCGGGGAGCTGTTTTTT.

This rearrangement joins TRBV4-1 to TRBJ2-3; 7 positions agree with TRBD1. CDR1 MGHRA and CDR2 YSYEKL come from the germline V gene. Trimming at V came to 3 bases and at J to 7 bases, leaving 7 bases not matched to a gene. The CDR3 extends over 14 amino acids. The CDR3 DNA follows: TGCGCCAGCAGCCACAAACAGGGACAGAATACGCAGTATTTT. This gives the protein CASSHKQGQNTQYF.

The chain couples TRBV6-1 to TRBJ2-1, with D unclear. Per germline, CDR1 MNHNS and CDR2 SASEGT. Trimming removed 11 bases at V and 0 bases at J, with 14 bases between. This CDR3 has 14 residues. Written as DNA, the CDR3 is TGTGCCTGTGCCCCGGGCGGCTCCTACAATGAGCAGTTCTTC. Translating gives CACAPGGSYNEQFF.

This chain links TRBV4-2 with TRBJ1-6; TRBD1 matches at 8 bases. With V trimmed by 0 bases and J by 7 bases, 5 bases remained unmatched. There are 16 residues in the CDR3. Germline V lookup: CDR1 LGHNA, CDR2 YNFKEQ. The CDR3 spells CASSQDKGQVNSPLHF. In nucleotides, the CDR3 is TGTGCCAGCAGCCAAGATAAGGGACAGGTCAATTCACCCCTCCACTTT.

This chain uses TRBV4-1 with TRBJ1-2; tentatively, D is TRBD1 (6 bases). The V gene lost 2 bases and the J gene lost 4 bases, with 14 bases spanning the gap. Germline lookup yields CDR1 MGHRA and CDR2 YSYEKL. The CDR3 contains 15 residues. CDR3 nucleotide sequence: TGCGCCAGCAGCCAACCGTTAGGACAGTCCTATGGCTACACCTTC. Its translation is CASSQPLGQSYGYTF.

The chain is built from TRBV30 and TRBJ2-1; 9 nucleotides align to TRBD2. The CDR3 contains 14 residues. The germline V gene has CDR1 GTSNPN and CDR2 SVGIG (reference sequence). J lost 8 bases, V lost 3 bases, and 8 bases had no gene match. Here the CDR3 DNA reads TGTGCCTGGAGACGGGGACTAGCTAGAGATGAGCAGTTCTTC. It specifies CAWRRGLARDEQFF.

The chain recombines TRBV29-1 with TRBJ1-1; tentatively, D is TRBD1 (6 bases). Between the trimmed V and J ends, which lost 6 bases and 6 bases, there was a span of 17 bases. Germline V CDR1 and CDR2: SQVTM, ANQGSEA. The CDR3 is 13 amino acids. The DNA of the CDR3 is TGCAGCGTGACAAACAGGGTATTATCTGAAGCTTTCTTT. Residues: CSVTNRVLSEAFF.

This chain connects TRBV9 to TRBJ1-6; no reliable D call. Germline CDR1 is SGDLS and CDR2 is YYNGEE. The CDR3 runs 15 residues. The germline V and J ends were trimmed by 4 bases and 1 base, with 9 bases remaining between them. CDR3 DNA: TGTGCCAGCAGCCCCTCATCATCCTATAATTCACCCCTCCACTTT. This translates into CASSPSSSYNSPLHF.

This clone was detected only a few times. The chain links TRBV29-1 to TRBJ1-1; 7 bases match TRBD1. The CDR3 is made up of 13 amino acids. V dropped 7 bases and J dropped 1; count of bases not matched to a gene: 6. The germline V gene encodes CDR1 SQVTM and CDR2 ANQGSEA. CDR3 residues: CSALGQRNTEAFF. The CDR3 nucleotides read TGCAGCGCCCTGGGACAGAGGAACACTGAAGCTTTCTTT.

In this sample, this clone turned up a few times. The chain joins TRBV19 to TRBJ1-2; no clear D. CDR3 length: 13 amino acids. Trimming took off 2 bases at V and 4 bases at J, with 8 bases between the two ends. Germline V gene data show CDR1 as LNHDA and CDR2 as SQIVND (reference sequence). CDR3 in amino acids: CASSIKERYGYTF. The CDR3 nucleotides are TGTGCCAGTAGTATAAAGGAACGCTATGGCTACACCTTC.

This sequence joins TRBV6-1 and TRBJ2-4; weak D call: TRBD1 (5 bases). Germline V gene lookup returns CDR1 MNHNS and CDR2 SASEGT. Trimming removed 6 bases at V and 5 bases at J, with 11 bases between. The CDR3 sequence is 13 residues long. CDR3 nucleotides: TGTGCCAGCAGGGACACCGGGCAAAACATTCAGTACTTC. This gives the protein CASRDTGQNIQYF.

Only a few counts were recorded for this clone. V gene TRBV27 combines with J gene TRBJ2-7; 7 nucleotides align to TRBD1. Germline V gene lookup returns CDR1 MNHEY and CDR2 SMNVEV (reference sequence). Trimming at V came to 6 bases and at J to 2 bases, leaving 7 bases not matched to a gene. CDR3 length: 14 amino acids. The DNA for the CDR3 is TGTGCCAGCAGCCGATACAGGGGACCCTACGAGCAGTACTTC. Encoded protein: CASSRYRGPYEQYF.